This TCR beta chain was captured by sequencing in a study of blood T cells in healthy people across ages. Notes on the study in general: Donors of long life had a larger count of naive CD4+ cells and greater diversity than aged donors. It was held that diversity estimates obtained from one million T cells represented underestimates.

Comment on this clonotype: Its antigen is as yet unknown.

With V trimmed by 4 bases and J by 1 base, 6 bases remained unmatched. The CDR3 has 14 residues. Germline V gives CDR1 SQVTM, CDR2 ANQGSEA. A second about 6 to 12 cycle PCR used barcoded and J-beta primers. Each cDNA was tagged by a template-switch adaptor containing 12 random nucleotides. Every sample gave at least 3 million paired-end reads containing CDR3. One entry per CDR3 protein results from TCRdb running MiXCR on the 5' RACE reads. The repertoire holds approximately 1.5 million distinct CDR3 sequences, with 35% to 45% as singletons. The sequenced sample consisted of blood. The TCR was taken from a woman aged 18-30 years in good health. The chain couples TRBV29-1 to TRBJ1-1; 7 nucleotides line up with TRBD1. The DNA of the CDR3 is TGCAGCGTTGTGATGGGGACAGCGAACACTGAAGCTTTCTTT. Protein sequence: CSVVMGTANTEAFF.